This TCR beta chain originates from a study of patients and donors after allogeneic stem cell transplantation (dated by TCRdb to 2018 to 2021). Library creation used RT-PCR. The sample was run on a NextSeq 550. TCRdb reworked the public reads: Q25 trimming with fastp, MiXCR clone assembly, productive beta chains retained. When rows share a CDR3 protein, they turn into one entry using the most common DNA and genes. The sample table shows about 4,200 distinct CDR3 sequences, and approximately 15% are seen once. Jointly, the top ten make up 65% to 80% of the sample. CDR1 and CDR2 were assigned from the germline V gene as SGHRS and YFSETQ. Spanning cysteine to phenylalanine, the CDR3 consists of 14 amino acids. CDR3 DNA is the only sequence kept; it has 42 bases, read in frame from the first base. Trimming at the junction amounts to 1 base on V and 0 bases on J, and the germline ends lie 7 bases apart.

This clonotype turned up a few times. It lacks a known antigen. Per-base qualities were not stored, and no clone one base away is much larger. Material for sequencing was blood, either unsorted or a sorted T cell fraction (not recorded which). This receptor chain uses TRBV5-1 and TRBJ1-2; the D gene is not confidently resolved. This TCR derives from a human donor who was either an allogeneic HSCT recipient or a stem cell or donor lymphocyte infusion donor (not recorded which). It is not recorded whose cells these are; they may come from a transplant donor. The DNA reads TGCGCCAGCAGCTTGCAGCAGGCTAACTATGGCTACACCTTC. This encodes CASSLQQANYGYTF.